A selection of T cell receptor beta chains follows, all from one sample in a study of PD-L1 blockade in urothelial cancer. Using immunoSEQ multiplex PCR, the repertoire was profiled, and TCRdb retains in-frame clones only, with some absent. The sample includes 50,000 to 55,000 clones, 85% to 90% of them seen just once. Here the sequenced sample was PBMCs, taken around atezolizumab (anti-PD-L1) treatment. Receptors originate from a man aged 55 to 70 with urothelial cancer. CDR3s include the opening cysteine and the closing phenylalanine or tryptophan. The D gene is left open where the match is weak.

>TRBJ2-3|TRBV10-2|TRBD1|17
TGCGCCAGCAGTGACTCCGGGACGGGACAGGGAACAGATACGCAGTATTTT
CASSDSGTGQGTDTQYF
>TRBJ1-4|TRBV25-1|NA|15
TGTGCCAGCAGTGAATCGGGGGGCAGGAGTGAAAAACTGTTTTTT
CASSESGGRSEKLFF
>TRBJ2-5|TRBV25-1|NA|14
TGTGCCAGCATGAGTCGGGGGGCCCAAGAGACCCAGTACTTC
CASMSRGAQETQYF
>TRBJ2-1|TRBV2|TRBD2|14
TGTGCCAGCACCCGGGGGCTAGCGGGAAATGAGCAGTTCTTC
CASTRGLAGNEQFF
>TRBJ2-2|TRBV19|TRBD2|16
TGTGCCAGTAGTCCGGGACTAGCGGGGGGGCCCGGGGAGCTGTTTTTT
CASSPGLAGGPGELFF
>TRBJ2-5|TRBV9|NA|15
TGTGCCAGCAGCGGTAGATCCGGGGGACAAGAGACCCAGTACTTC
CASSGRSGGQETQYF
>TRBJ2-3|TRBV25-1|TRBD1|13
TGTGCCAGCACCGGACAGGGGGCGGGGACGCAGTATTTT
CASTGQGAGTQYF
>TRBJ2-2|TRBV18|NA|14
TGTGCCAGCTCAAATTCGCGCGGGACCGGGGAGCTGTTTTTT
CASSNSRGTGELFF
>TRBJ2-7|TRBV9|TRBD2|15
TGTGCCAGCAGCGCTCACCCCGGGGGGAGCCGCGAGCAGTACTTC
CASSAHPGGSREQYF
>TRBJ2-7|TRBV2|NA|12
TGTGCCAGCAGTGCCAAAACAGGGAAGCAGTACTTC
CASSAKTGKQYF
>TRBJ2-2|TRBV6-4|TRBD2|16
TGTGCCAGCAAGGGACTAGCGGGAGCGGGCACCGGGGAGCTGTTTTTT
CASKGLAGAGTGELFF
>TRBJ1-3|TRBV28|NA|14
TGTGCCAGCAGTTTAACCAGGGCGGGAAACACCATATATTTT
CASSLTRAGNTIYF